This is a list of T cell receptor beta chains from one sample in a study of T cell repertoires in cytomegalovirus infection. A single record per CDR3 protein comes from TCRdb applying MiXCR to the reads. The sample holds 150,000 to 200,000 distinct CDR3 sequences; 15% to 20% are singletons and the top ten take just under 3%. The specimen sequenced was PBMCs. These receptors were taken from a human donor in good health (CMV status not recorded). Some clones in this sample may be carry-over from other donors' samples. CDR3s include the opening cysteine and the closing phenylalanine or tryptophan. A D gene is named only where the DNA matches it firmly. Size is stated for part of the rows, as once, few or many counts, or as a class when the clone is expanded.

>.|.|TRBV10-2|TRBJ1-1
CASRRDTAPNTEAFF
TGCGCCAGCAGGCGGGACACAGCACCGAACACTGAAGCTTTCTTT
>.|many|TRBV7-2|TRBJ2-4
CASSLGATAKNIQYF
TGTGCCAGCAGCTTAGGGGCGACAGCCAAAAACATTCAGTACTTC
>.|many|TRBV19|TRBJ1-2
CASTDRLYGYTF
TGTGCCAGTACTGACAGACTTTATGGCTACACCTTC
>.|.|TRBV19|TRBJ1-1
CASSIGQSAFF
TGTGCCAGTAGTATAGGACAGTCAGCTTTCTTT
>.|few|TRBV18|TRBJ2-5
CASSPGGNQETQYF
TGTGCCAGCTCACCGGGCGGCAACCAAGAGACCCAGTACTTC
>.|.|TRBV7-2|TRBJ2-1
CASSLGAANEQFF
TGTGCCAGCAGCTTAGGAGCGGCCAATGAGCAGTTCTTC
>.|many|TRBV7-3|TRBJ1-2
CASSLGTNQGYTF
TGTGCCAGCAGCCTCGGGACCAACCAGGGCTACACCTTC
>.|.|TRBV6-5|TRBJ2-2
CASSYSDTNTGELFF
TGTGCCAGCAGTTACTCCGACACGAACACCGGGGAGCTGTTTTTT
>TRBD2|many|TRBV7-6|TRBJ2-3
CASSLVAGYTDTQYF
TGTGCCAGCAGCTTGGTAGCGGGATACACAGATACGCAGTATTTT
>TRBD1|many|TRBV28|TRBJ2-6
CASSFPSPNGTALIMANVLTF
TGTGCCAGCAGTTTCCCCTCTCCAAACGGGACAGCTCTCATAATGGCCAACGTCCTGACTTTC
>.|few|TRBV9|TRBJ1-2
CASNPTATNYGYTF
TGTGCCAGCAACCCAACAGCGACTAACTATGGCTACACCTTC
>.|.|TRBV4-1|TRBJ2-7
CASSLYGLGIRYF
TGCGCCAGCAGCCTTTACGGGCTGGGGATTCGGTACTTC
>.|.|TRBV5-6|TRBJ2-5
CASSLVAAAMETQYF
TGTGCCAGCAGCTTGGTGGCGGCCGCTATGGAGACCCAGTACTTC
>TRBD1|.|TRBV6-2/TRBV6-3|TRBJ2-1
CASSYGEGAINEQFF
TGTGCCAGCAGCTATGGAGAGGGGGCAATCAATGAGCAGTTCTTC
>.|.|TRBV14|TRBJ2-3
CASSGLRGGVTDTQYF
TGTGCCAGCAGCGGGCTAAGAGGCGGGGTCACAGATACGCAGTATTTT
>.|few|TRBV27|TRBJ1-1
CASSLRGITEAFF
TGTGCCAGCAGTTTAAGGGGGATCACTGAAGCTTTCTTT
>.|.|TRBV12-3/TRBV12-4|TRBJ2-7
CASSLGQLSEQYF
TGTGCCAGCAGTTTAGGCCAGTTGTCCGAGCAGTACTTC
>TRBD1|many|TRBV28|TRBJ1-6
CASSRQGAPGESPLHF
TGTGCCAGCAGTAGACAGGGGGCGCCCGGGGAATCACCCCTCCACTTT
>TRBD2|many|TRBV7-2|TRBJ2-1
CASSSHGTSGSRQFF
TGTGCCAGCAGCTCGCACGGGACTAGCGGGAGTAGACAGTTCTTC
>.|.|TRBV20-1|TRBJ2-6
CSASQGSSGANVLTF
TGCAGTGCTAGTCAGGGATCCTCTGGGGCCAACGTCCTGACTTTC
>TRBD1|.|TRBV18|TRBJ2-2
CASSPGGTVDTGELFF
TGTGCCAGCTCACCGGGTGGGACAGTCGACACCGGGGAGCTGTTTTTT
>.|.|TRBV12-5|TRBJ1-5
CASGLDRQPQHF
TGTGCTAGTGGTTTGGATCGACAGCCCCAGCATTTT
>.|.|TRBV11-1|TRBJ1-1
CASTLKGNTEAFF
TGTGCCAGCACCCTAAAGGGAAACACTGAAGCTTTCTTT
>.|many|TRBV2|TRBJ2-1
CASSERLQSPYNEQFF
TGTGCCAGCAGTGAACGGCTCCAGAGCCCCTACAATGAGCAGTTCTTC
>.|many|TRBV7-7|TRBJ2-1
CASSLNSGTYNEQFF
TGTGCTAGCAGCTTAAATTCCGGCACCTACAATGAGCAGTTCTTC
>.|many|TRBV6-2/TRBV6-3|TRBJ1-5
CASSPGRSNQPQHF
TGTGCCAGCAGCCCAGGGCGGAGCAATCAGCCCCAGCATTTT
>.|.|TRBV12-3/TRBV12-4|TRBJ1-2
CASSLNTVYGYTF
TGTGCCAGCAGTCTCAATACGGTCTATGGCTACACCTTC
>.|.|TRBV6-1|TRBJ1-1
CASSEGVGNTEAFF
TGTGCCAGCAGTGAAGGTGTGGGGAACACTGAAGCTTTCTTT
>.|.|TRBV7-9|TRBJ2-5
CASNGWRDRQETQYF
TGTGCCAGCAACGGGTGGAGGGACCGACAAGAGACCCAGTACTTC
>TRBD1|.|TRBV5-6|TRBJ1-1
CASNRPGQGSGTEAFF
TGTGCCAGCAACCGACCGGGACAGGGATCGGGGACTGAAGCTTTCTTT
>.|many|TRBV28|TRBJ1-1
CASRKGLPNTEAFF
TGTGCCAGCAGAAAAGGACTCCCGAACACTGAAGCTTTCTTT
>.|many|TRBV5-4|TRBJ2-1
CASSLEAGPYNEQFF
TGTGCCAGCAGCTTGGAGGCGGGGCCCTACAATGAGCAGTTCTTC
>TRBD2|.|TRBV28|TRBJ2-7
CASSRSGLAVGEQYF
TGTGCCAGCAGCCGATCGGGACTAGCGGTTGGCGAGCAGTACTTC
>TRBD2|few|TRBV29-1|TRBJ2-5
CSVEDGRGGTETQYF
TGCAGCGTTGAAGATGGGCGGGGGGGCACAGAGACCCAGTACTTC
>.|.|TRBV29-1|TRBJ1-5
CSHLPGGPDQPQHF
TGCAGCCATCTACCAGGTGGCCCGGATCAGCCCCAGCATTTT
>TRBD1|many|TRBV6-2/TRBV6-3|TRBJ1-6
CASSYHRTGPPSSYNSPLHF
TGTGCCAGCAGTTACCATCGGACAGGACCTCCGAGCTCCTATAATTCACCCCTCCACTTT
>.|once|TRBV27|TRBJ2-5
CASSDNTYQETQYF
TGTGCCAGCAGTGACAACACGTACCAAGAGACCCAGTACTTC
>TRBD1|many|TRBV6-8|TRBJ2-5
CASSGQDRGRPYQETQYF
TGTGCCAGCAGTGGCCAGGACAGGGGGAGACCGTACCAAGAGACCCAGTACTTC
>.|many|TRBV4-1|TRBJ2-7
CASSPPRQGEQYF
TGCGCCAGCAGCCCTCCTCGGCAGGGCGAGCAGTACTTC
>.|few|TRBV5-1|TRBJ2-5
CASSLEGNSETQYF
TGCGCCAGCAGCTTGGAGGGGAATAGTGAGACCCAGTACTTC
>TRBD2|.|TRBV7-2|TRBJ2-2
CASSPLAGSRTGELFF
TGTGCCAGCAGCCCCTTAGCGGGCTCGCGGACCGGGGAGCTGTTTTTT
>TRBD2|many|TRBV7-2|TRBJ2-7
CASSPTSGPTYEQYF
TGTGCCAGCAGCCCGACTAGCGGGCCTACCTACGAGCAGTACTTC
>TRBD1|.|TRBV20-1|TRBJ2-5
CSAPGTDSLSPSVKETQYF
TGCAGTGCCCCCGGGACAGACTCATTATCGCCCTCCGTAAAAGAGACCCAGTACTTC
>.|.|TRBV6-2/TRBV6-3|TRBJ2-7
CASSYHFSYEQYF
TGTGCCAGCAGTTACCATTTCTCCTACGAGCAGTACTTC
>.|.|TRBV6-5|TRBJ2-6
CASSYEGSGANVLTF
TGTGCCAGCAGTTACGAGGGCTCTGGGGCCAACGTCCTGACTTTC
>TRBD1|.|TRBV28|TRBJ2-1
CASVPGQGFWEQFF
TGTGCCAGCGTCCCGGGACAGGGGTTTTGGGAGCAGTTCTTC
>TRBD1|few|TRBV19|TRBJ1-5
CASSGGQGSNQPQHF
TGTGCCAGTAGTGGGGGACAGGGTAGCAATCAGCCCCAGCATTTT
>TRBD1|.|TRBV19|TRBJ1-1
CASSIGTGVTEAFF
TGTGCCAGTAGTATAGGGACAGGGGTGACTGAAGCTTTCTTT
>.|.|TRBV19|TRBJ1-2
CASSNQGSGYTF
TGTGCCAGTAGTAACCAGGGTAGCGGCTACACCTTC
>.|few|TRBV24-1|TRBJ1-5
CATSDSGRSNQPQHF
TGTGCCACCAGTGATTCAGGAAGGAGCAATCAGCCCCAGCATTTT
>.|few|TRBV7-2|TRBJ1-1
CASSLTYRLNTEAFF
TGTGCCAGCAGCTTAACATACAGGCTGAACACTGAAGCTTTCTTT